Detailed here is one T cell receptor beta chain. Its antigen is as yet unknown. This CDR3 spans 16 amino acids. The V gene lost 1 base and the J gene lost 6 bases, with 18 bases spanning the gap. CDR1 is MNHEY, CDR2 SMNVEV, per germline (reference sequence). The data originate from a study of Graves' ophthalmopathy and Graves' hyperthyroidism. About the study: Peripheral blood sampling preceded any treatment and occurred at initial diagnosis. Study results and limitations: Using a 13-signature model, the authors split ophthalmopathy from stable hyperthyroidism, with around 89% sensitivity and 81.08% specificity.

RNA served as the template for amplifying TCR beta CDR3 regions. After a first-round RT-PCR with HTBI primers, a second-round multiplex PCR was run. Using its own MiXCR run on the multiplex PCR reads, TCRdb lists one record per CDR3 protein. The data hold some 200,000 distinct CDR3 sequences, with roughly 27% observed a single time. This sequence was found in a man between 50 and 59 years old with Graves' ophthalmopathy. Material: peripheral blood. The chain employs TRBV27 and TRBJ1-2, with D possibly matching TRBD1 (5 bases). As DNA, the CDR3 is TGTGCCAGCAGTTTATTTGGGCCTCGGGACTCCGATGGCTACACCTTC. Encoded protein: CASSLFGPRDSDGYTF.